The subject of this entry is one TCR beta chain. The antigen is not known. The donors were in the roughly 130-subject validation cohort, distinct from the roughly 700-subject first cohort. This record comes from a study of cytomegalovirus exposure and HLA in healthy donors. General study results and limits: Some public TCRs appeared in many individuals, while most sequences were rare. In the roughly 120 validation repertoires, a later analysis found that first-cohort TCR clusters tended to co-occur. Researchers counted 164 TCR beta chains as cytomegalovirus-associated.

CDR1 and CDR2 (germline): SGHTA, FQGNSA. This CDR3 contains 13 residues. V was pared by 5 bases and J by 9 bases, with 14 bases between. Profiled with immunoSEQ multiplex PCR; TCRdb holds only in-frame clones, not every one. The sample has roughly 150,000 clones, roughly 90% seen once. The sample consisted of PBMCs. The clonotype was recovered from a woman younger than 45 in good health and CMV-seronegative. The chain is built from TRBV7-2 and TRBJ2-1; D is unresolved. Here the CDR3 reads CASSPLVFSEQFF. The CDR3 region has the DNA TGTGCCAGCAGCCCACTCGTTTTCAGTGAGCAGTTCTTC.